This T cell receptor (beta chain) was recorded in a study of blood T cell repertoires in COVID-19. Study at large: Sources were T cells, B-cell-depleted T cells, or PBMCs; the material itself was cDNA or gDNA.

As processed by the authors: Quantification of nucleated cells was approximated via reference gene primer amplification. Produced via immunoSEQ multiplex PCR; TCRdb's table is partial and in-frame only. V, J and clone size are those of that table, while D and trimming were read from the DNA. The table has about 120,000 clones, roughly 89% seen once; the top ten hold 3.5% to 4%. Enrolment of Seattle patients took place during active infection, and they were followed longitudinally. With 4 bases removed from V and 3 bases from J, the gap between germline ends came to 19 bases. The CDR3 is made up of 16 amino acids. Germline values: CDR1 SGHKS, CDR2 YYEKEE (reference sequence).

The sample comprised peripheral blood. The chain has TRBV5-5 and TRBJ1-2; perhaps TRBD1 as D (5 bases). The TCR comes from a woman aged 55-70 years with COVID-19, enrolled during active disease. Written as DNA, the CDR3 is TGTGCCAGCAGCCTCCTGTCGGGCAGGGTAGACTATGGCTACACCTTC. Amino acid sequence: CASSLLSGRVDYGYTF. Complete variable domain (other parts from reference TRBV5-5 and TRBJ1-2): DAGVTQSPTHLIKTRGQQVTLRCSPISGHKSVSWYQQVLGQGPQFIFQYYEKEERGRGNFPDRFSARQFPNYSSELNVNALLLGDSALYLCASSLLSGRVDYGYTFGSGTRLTVV.